The sequence of this T cell receptor (beta chain) was determined in a study of spatial heterogeneity in lung cancer. Study results and caveats: How many expanded intratumoral alpha and beta TCRs were present tracked the tumor mutation count, which was a count of nonsynonymous mutations.

V shed 2 bases and J shed 7 bases, with 11 bases lying between them. This CDR3 spans 13 amino acids. In germline, CDR1 is SGHTS, CDR2 YDEGEE. As for this clonotype: Antigen: not known. This beta chain came through as a stray read in a library set up for alpha chains, and its size says little.

Individually, TCR cDNA molecules were each labelled with a unique molecular identifier. In TCRdb, the 5' RACE reads were re-called with MiXCR into one record per CDR3 protein. The sample consists of approximately 2,700 distinct CDR3 sequences, approximately 49% of them appearing once. Time point of the sample: sample taken at primary tumor resection. The 60 to 90 donors had untreated early-stage non-small cell lung cancer. J is TRBJ2-3 and V is TRBV5-8; maybe TRBD1 (6 bases). The sequenced sample was lung tumor tissue, obtained at surgery. This clonotype was sampled from a male donor with early-stage non-small cell lung cancer. This CDR3 is CASSLNRAYTQYF. CDR3 coding DNA: TGTGCCAGCAGCTTAAACAGGGCCTATACGCAGTATTTT.